Here is one TCR beta chain with its context. As originally analysed: Estimation of nucleated cell counts was performed using reference gene primer amplification. Method: immunoSEQ multiplex PCR; TCRdb's copy keeps in-frame clones and lacks some. D and trimming come from the DNA, and the V and J calls and clone size come from that table. The sample consists of approximately 110,000 clones, roughly 84% of them appearing once. Unmatched junction bases numbered 5, after V lost 1 base and J lost 2 bases. From germline, CDR1 is MGHRA and CDR2 YSYEKL. The CDR3 loop spans 16 amino acids. These data belong to a study of blood T cell repertoires in COVID-19. Turning to the study itself: The United States, Italy and Spain were the sources of the acute and convalescent COVID-19 samples. PBMCs, B-cell-depleted T cells, or T cells were the source of the cDNA or gDNA that made up the material.

The J gene is TRBJ2-7, the V gene TRBV4-1, with TRBD1 matching 10 bases. The receptor was derived from a man aged 35 to 55 with acute or convalescent COVID-19. Sequences were obtained from peripheral blood. Here the CDR3 DNA reads TGCGCCAGCAGCCAAGCCACCGGGACAGGGGCCTACGAGCAGTACTTC. This encodes CASSQATGTGAYEQYF.